This T cell receptor (beta chain) comes out of a study of CD8 T cells in Susac syndrome. Study context: Each patient with Susac syndrome, at the time of blood draw, was therapy-naive, on corticosteroids, or on intravenous immunoglobulin alone. Points from the study as a whole: By the study's own acknowledgment, its TCR sequencing and HLA analysis included relatively few individuals.

The CDR3 covers 13 residues. V lost 8 bases and J lost 6, with 11 bases in between. Germline-derived CDR1 and CDR2 are MNHEY and SVGAGI. As concerns this clonotype: Its antigen is unknown.

CD8+ and CD4+ T cells from blood underwent TCR beta sequencing. The RNA input was roughly 0.45 to 1 ug, and it was reverse transcribed with random hexamers. A single record per CDR3 protein comes from TCRdb applying MiXCR to the immunoSEQ multiplex PCR reads. This table has some 68,000 distinct CDR3 sequences, roughly 93% appearing once. This chain connects TRBV6-5 to TRBJ1-6; D remains unclear. The TCR comes from a human donor with Susac syndrome. The sequencing input was CD4+ T cells from PBMCs. CDR3 sequence reads: CASRVRSNSPLHF. CDR3 sequence (DNA): TGTGCCAGCCGGGTCAGGTCTAATTCACCCCTCCACTTT.